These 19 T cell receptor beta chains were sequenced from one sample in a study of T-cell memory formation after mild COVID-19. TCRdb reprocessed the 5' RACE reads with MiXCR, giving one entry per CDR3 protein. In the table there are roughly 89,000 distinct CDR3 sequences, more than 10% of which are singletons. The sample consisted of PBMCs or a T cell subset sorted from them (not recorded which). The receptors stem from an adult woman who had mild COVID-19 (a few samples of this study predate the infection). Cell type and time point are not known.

This CDR3 is CASSQGSGELFF. The CDR3 nucleotides read TGTGCCAGCAGTCAGGGGTCCGGGGAGCTGTTTTTT. This rearrangement joins TRBV12-3 or TRBV12-4 to TRBJ2-2, with D perhaps matching TRBD1 (6 bases). V was trimmed by 5 bases and J by 6 bases, leaving 7 bases between them. This CDR3 contains 12 residues.

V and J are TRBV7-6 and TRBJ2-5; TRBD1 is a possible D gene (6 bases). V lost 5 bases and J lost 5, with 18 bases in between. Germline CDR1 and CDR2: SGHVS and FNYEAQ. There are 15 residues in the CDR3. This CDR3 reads CASSPGPGVEETQYF. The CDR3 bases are TGTGCCAGCAGCCCAGGACCAGGGGTTGAGGAGACCCAGTACTTC.

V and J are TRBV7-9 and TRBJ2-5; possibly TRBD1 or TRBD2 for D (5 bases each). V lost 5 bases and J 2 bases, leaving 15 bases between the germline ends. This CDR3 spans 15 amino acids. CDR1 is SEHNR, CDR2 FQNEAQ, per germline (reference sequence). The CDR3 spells CASSLPGTTQETQYF. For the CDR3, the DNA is TGTGCCAGCAGCCTCCCCGGGACCACACAAGAGACCCAGTACTTC.

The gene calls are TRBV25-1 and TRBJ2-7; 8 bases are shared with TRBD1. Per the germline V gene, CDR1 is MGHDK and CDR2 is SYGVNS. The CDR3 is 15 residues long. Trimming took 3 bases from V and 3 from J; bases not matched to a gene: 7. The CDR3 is CASSDPGQANYEQYF. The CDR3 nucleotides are TGTGCCAGCAGTGATCCGGGACAGGCAAACTACGAGCAGTACTTC.

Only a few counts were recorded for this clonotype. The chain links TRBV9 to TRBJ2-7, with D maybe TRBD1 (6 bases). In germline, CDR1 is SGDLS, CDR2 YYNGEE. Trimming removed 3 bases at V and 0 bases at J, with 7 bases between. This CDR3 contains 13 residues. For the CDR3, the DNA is TGTGCCAGCAGCGCAGGGGACTCCTACGAGCAGTACTTC. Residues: CASSAGDSYEQYF.

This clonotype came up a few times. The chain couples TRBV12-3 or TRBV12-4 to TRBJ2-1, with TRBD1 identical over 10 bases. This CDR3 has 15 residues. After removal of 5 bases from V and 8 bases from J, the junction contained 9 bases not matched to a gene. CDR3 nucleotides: TGTGCCAGCAGTGGGATGGACAGGGGGAGGCATGAGCAGTTCTTC. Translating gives CASSGMDRGRHEQFF.

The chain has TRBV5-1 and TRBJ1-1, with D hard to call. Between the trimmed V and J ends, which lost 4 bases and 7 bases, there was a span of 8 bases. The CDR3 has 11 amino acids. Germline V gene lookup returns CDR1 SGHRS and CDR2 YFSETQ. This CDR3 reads CASSLLNEAFF. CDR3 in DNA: TGCGCCAGCAGCCTCCTGAATGAAGCTTTCTTT. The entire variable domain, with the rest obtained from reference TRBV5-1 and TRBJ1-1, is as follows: KAGVTQTPRYLIKTRGQQVTLSCSPISGHRSVSWYQQTPGQGLQFLFEYFSETQRNKGNFPGRFSGRQFSNSRSEMNVSTLELGDSALYLCASSLLNEAFFGQGTRLTVV.

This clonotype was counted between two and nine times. The CDR3 sequence is CASIRSGGDTEAFF. For the CDR3, the DNA is TGTGCCAGCATTCGATCGGGGGGGGACACTGAAGCTTTCTTT. The chain is built from TRBV7-9 and TRBJ1-1, with TRBD1 as a possible D gene (5 bases). Between the trimmed V and J ends, which lost 7 bases and 3 bases, there was a span of 15 bases. The V gene's germline CDR1 is SEHNR and CDR2 FQNEAQ (reference sequence). The CDR3 has 14 amino acids.

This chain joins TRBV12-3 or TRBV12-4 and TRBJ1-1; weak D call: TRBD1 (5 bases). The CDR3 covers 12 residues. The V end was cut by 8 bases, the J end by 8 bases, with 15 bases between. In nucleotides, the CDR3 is TGTGCCAGCCAACCGGGGGGGTCAGAAGCTTTCTTT. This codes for CASQPGGSEAFF.

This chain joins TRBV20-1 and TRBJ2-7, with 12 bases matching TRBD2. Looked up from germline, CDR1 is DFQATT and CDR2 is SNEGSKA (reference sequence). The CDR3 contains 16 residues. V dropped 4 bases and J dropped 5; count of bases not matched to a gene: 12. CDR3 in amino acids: CSAIPSSGRGFDEQYF. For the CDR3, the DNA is TGCAGTGCTATCCCGTCTAGCGGGAGGGGATTTGACGAGCAGTACTTC.

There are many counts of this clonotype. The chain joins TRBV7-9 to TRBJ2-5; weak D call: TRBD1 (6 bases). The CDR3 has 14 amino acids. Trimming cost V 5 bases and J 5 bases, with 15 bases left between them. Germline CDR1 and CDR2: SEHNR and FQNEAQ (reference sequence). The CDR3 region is CASSQQGPGETQYF. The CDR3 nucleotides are TGTGCCAGCAGCCAACAGGGTCCCGGGGAGACCCAGTACTTC.

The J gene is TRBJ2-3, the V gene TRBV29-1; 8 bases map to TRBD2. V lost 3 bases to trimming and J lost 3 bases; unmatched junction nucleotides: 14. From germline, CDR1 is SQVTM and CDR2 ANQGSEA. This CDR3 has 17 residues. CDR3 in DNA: TGCAGCGTTGACACCTACAGTTCGGTAGCGGGGACAGATACGCAGTATTTT. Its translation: CSVDTYSSVAGTDTQYF.

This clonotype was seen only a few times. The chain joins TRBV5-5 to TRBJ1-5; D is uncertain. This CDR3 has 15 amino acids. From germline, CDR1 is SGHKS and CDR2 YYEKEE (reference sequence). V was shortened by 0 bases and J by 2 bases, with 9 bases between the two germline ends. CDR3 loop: CASSLGAYGNQPQHF. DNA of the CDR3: TGTGCCAGCAGCTTGGGCGCGTACGGCAATCAGCCCCAGCATTTT.

The CDR3 sequence: CASSLGYGSYEQYF. The CDR3, as DNA: TGTGCCAGCAGCTTAGGCTACGGATCCTACGAGCAGTACTTC. The chain has TRBV7-9 and TRBJ2-7, with unresolved D. V dropped 1 base and J dropped 1 base, with 8 bases sitting between them. Germline V lookup: CDR1 SEHNR, CDR2 FQNEAQ (reference sequence). This CDR3 region has 14 residues.

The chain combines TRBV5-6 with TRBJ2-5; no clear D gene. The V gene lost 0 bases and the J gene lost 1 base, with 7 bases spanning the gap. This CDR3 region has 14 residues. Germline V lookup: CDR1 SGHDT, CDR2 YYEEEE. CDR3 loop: CASSLAPGQETQYF. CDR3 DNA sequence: TGTGCCAGCAGCTTGGCTCCAGGCCAAGAGACCCAGTACTTC. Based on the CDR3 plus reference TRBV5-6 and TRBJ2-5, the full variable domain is DAGVTQSPTHLIKTRGQQVTLRCSPKSGHDTVSWYQQALGQGPQFIFQYYEEEERQRGNFPDRFSGHQFPNYSSELNVNALLLGDSALYLCASSLAPGQETQYFGPGTRLLVL.

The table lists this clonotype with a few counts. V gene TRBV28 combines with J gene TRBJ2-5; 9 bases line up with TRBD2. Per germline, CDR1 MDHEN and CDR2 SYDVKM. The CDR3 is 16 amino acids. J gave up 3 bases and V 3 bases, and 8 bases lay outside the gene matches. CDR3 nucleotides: TGTGCCAGCAGTTTTCTTCGGACTAGCGCTAAAGAGACCCAGTACTTC. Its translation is CASSFLRTSAKETQYF.

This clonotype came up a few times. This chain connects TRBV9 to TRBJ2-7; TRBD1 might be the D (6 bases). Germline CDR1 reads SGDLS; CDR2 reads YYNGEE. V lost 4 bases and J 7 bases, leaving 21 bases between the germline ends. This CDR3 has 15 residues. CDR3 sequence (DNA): TGTGCCAGCAGCTACTCGACAGGAGGTACGTTGGAGCAGTACTTC. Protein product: CASSYSTGGTLEQYF.

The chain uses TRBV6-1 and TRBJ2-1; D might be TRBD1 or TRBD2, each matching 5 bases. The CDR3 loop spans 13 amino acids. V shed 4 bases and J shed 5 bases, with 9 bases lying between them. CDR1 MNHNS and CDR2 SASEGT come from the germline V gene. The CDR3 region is CASSVGAHNEQFF. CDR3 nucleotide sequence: TGTGCCAGCAGTGTCGGGGCCCACAATGAGCAGTTCTTC.

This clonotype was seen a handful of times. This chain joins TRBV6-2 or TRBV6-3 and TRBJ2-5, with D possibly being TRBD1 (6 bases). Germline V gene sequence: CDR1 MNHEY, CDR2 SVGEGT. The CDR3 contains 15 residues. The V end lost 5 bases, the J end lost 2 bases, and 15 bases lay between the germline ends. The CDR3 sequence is CASSLPWGPQETQYF. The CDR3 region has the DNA TGTGCCAGCAGTCTCCCCTGGGGGCCACAAGAGACCCAGTACTTC.